Presented here are 2 T cell receptor beta chains from one specimen sequenced in a study of OX40 agonist ivuxolimab in advanced cancers. Produced via immunoSEQ multiplex PCR; TCRdb's table is partial and in-frame only. The data hold about 80,000 clones, with around 90% observed a single time. The sequencing here drew on CD4+ or CD8+ T cells sorted from blood, taken in a trial of the OX40 agonist ivuxolimab. These receptors were obtained from an adult with an advanced solid tumor such as melanoma, head and neck, liver or kidney cancer.

This chain joins TRBV27 and TRBJ2-5, with 9 bases fitting TRBD2. CDR1 is MNHEY, CDR2 SMNVEV, per germline (reference sequence). The length of the CDR3 is 14 residues. The trim removed 6 bases at V and 9 bases at J, leaving 11 bases unmatched. The CDR3 loop reads CASSGTSHLEAQYF. The CDR3 DNA is TGTGCCAGCAGCGGGACTAGCCACCTGGAAGCCCAGTACTTC.

This chain links TRBV27 with TRBJ2-3; D perhaps matches TRBD2 (6 bases). This CDR3 has 15 amino acids. Germline V gene sequence: CDR1 MNHEY, CDR2 SMNVEV (reference sequence). The germline V and J ends were trimmed by 8 bases and 2 bases, with 17 bases remaining between them. Written as DNA, the CDR3 is TGTGCCAGCCTTAATGGGGGGAGCCCCACAGATACGCAGTATTTT. Translation: CASLNGGSPTDTQYF.